The 4 T cell receptor beta chains reported below all come from one sample, sequenced in a study of CD8 T cells in ankylosing spondylitis. Study-level points and caveats: For ankylosing spondylitis blood, a TCR beta motif of roughly 8 highly homologous variants appeared characteristic.

Antigens of these TCRs are unknown. TCRdb re-derived calls from the 5' RACE reads in MiXCR, one entry per CDR3 protein. The table records about 90,000 distinct CDR3 sequences, about 9% of them present only once. Sequenced sample: blood, either unsorted or a sorted T cell fraction (not recorded which). Receptors were obtained from a male donor with ankylosing spondylitis.

This sequence joins TRBV15 and TRBJ2-2, with D unresolved. The germline CDR1 and CDR2 sequences are LNHNV and YYDKDF (reference sequence). Trimming left V 5 bases short and J 3 bases short, with 13 bases between. The CDR3 is made up of 15 amino acids. The CDR3 region is CATSAPPIHTGELFF. In DNA form, the CDR3 reads TGTGCCACCAGCGCCCCCCCCATCCACACCGGGGAGCTGTTTTTT.

A few counts support this clonotype. This chain joins TRBV7-8 and TRBJ1-1, with D perhaps TRBD1 (6 bases). This CDR3 contains 16 residues. Trimming cost V 3 bases and J 1 base, with 15 bases left between them. Per the germline V gene, CDR1 is SGHVS and CDR2 is FQNEAQ. The CDR3 region has the DNA TGTGCCAGCAGCTTGGAAACAGGGATACGGAACACTGAAGCTTTCTTT. Amino acid sequence: CASSLETGIRNTEAFF.

This clonotype was found a few times. The chain combines TRBV11-2 with TRBJ2-7; 9 bases align to TRBD1. This CDR3 has 16 residues. With V trimmed by 4 bases and J by 4 bases, 11 bases remained unmatched. Germline CDR1 reads SGHAT; CDR2 reads FQNNGV. DNA of the CDR3: TGTGCCAGCAGCTGGGCTGCCGGGACAGGGTATTACGAGCAGTACTTC. Its translation is CASSWAAGTGYYEQYF.

In DNA, the CDR3 is TGCGCCAGCCTCGCGGAAAAAGGGGGCACCGGGGAGCTGTTTTTT. Its protein is CASLAEKGGTGELFF. V usage is TRBV5-1 and J usage is TRBJ2-2, with a weak D call TRBD1 (6 bases). Germline lookup yields CDR1 SGHRS and CDR2 YFSETQ. V was trimmed by 7 bases and J by 4 bases, leaving 17 bases between them. The CDR3 runs to 15 residues.